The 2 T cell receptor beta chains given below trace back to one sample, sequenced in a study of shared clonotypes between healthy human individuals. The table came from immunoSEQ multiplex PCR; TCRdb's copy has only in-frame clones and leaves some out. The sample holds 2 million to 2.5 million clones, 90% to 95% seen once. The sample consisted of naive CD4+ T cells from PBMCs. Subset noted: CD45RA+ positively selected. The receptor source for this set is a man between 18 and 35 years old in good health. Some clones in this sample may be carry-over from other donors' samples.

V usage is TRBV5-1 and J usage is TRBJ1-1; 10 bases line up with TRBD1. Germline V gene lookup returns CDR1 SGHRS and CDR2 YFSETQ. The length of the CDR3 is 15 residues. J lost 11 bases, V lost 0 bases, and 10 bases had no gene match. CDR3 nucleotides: TGCGCCAGCAGCTTGGGAACGGACAGGGGGAGTAGGGCTTTCTTT. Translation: CASSLGTDRGSRAFF.

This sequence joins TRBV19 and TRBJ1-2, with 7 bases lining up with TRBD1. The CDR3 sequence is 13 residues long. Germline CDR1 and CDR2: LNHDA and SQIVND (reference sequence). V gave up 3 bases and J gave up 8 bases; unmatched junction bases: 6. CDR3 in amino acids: CASSMVQGQGYTF. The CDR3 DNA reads TGTGCCAGTAGTATGGTACAGGGGCAGGGCTACACCTTC. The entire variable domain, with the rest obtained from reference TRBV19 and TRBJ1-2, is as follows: DGGITQSPKYLFRKEGQNVTLSCEQNLNHDAMYWYRQDPGQGLRLIYYSQIVNDFQKGDIAEGYSVSREKKESFPLTVTSAQKNPTAFYLCASSMVQGQGYTFGSGTRLTVV.